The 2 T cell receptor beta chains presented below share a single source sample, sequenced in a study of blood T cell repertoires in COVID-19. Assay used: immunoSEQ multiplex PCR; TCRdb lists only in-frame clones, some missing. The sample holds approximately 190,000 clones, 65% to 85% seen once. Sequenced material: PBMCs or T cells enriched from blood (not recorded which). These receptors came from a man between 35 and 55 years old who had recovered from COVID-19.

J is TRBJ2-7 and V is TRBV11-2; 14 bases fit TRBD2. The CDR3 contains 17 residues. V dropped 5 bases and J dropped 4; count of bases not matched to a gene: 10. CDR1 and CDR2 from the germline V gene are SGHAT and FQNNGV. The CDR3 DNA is TGTGCCAGCAGCCACCGCCTGACTAGCGGGGGGGGTTACGAGCAGTACTTC. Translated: CASSHRLTSGGGYEQYF.

CDR3 region: CASSGTGDYEQYF. Here the CDR3 DNA reads TGTGCCAGCAGCGGGACAGGTGACTACGAGCAGTACTTC. This rearrangement joins TRBV9 to TRBJ2-7, with 7 bases that match TRBD1. The CDR3 sequence is 13 residues long. CDR1 SGDLS and CDR2 YYNGEE come from the germline V gene. Germline trimming cut 3 bases from V and 3 bases from J; bases unmatched to any gene: 3.